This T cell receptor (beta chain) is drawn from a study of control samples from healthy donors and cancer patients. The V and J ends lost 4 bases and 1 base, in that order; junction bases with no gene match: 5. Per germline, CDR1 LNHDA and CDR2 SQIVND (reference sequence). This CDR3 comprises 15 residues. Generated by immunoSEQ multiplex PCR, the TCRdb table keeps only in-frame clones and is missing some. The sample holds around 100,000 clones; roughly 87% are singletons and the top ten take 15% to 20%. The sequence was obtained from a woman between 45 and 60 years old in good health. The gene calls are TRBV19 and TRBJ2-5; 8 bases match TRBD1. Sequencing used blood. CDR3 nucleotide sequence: TGTGCCAGTAGTAATCTTGGGACAGGCCAAGAGACCCAGTACTTC. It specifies CASSNLGTGQETQYF.